The 22 T cell receptor beta chains below were found in one sample sequenced in a study of human T cells and chemical hapten exposure. TCRdb independently ran MiXCR on the RACE reads; one entry per CDR3 protein. Among about 340,000 distinct CDR3 sequences listed, about 7% were seen once. Time point indicated: patch test 1, 2 weeks after DPC sensitization. Stated treatment: therapeutic diphenylcyclopropenone sensitization with weekly scalp DPC. The sequencing here drew on whole blood, taken in connection with sensitization to the hapten diphenylcyclopropenone (DPC). The receptor set was obtained from a woman aged 18-29 years with alopecia areata. Some clones in this sample may be carry-over from other donors' samples.

Many counts were recorded for this clonotype. This chain links TRBV12-3 or TRBV12-4 with TRBJ2-5, with TRBD1 as a possible D gene (5 bases). The CDR3 is made up of 14 amino acids. V lost 3 bases to trimming and J lost 2 bases, with 10 bases between them. CDR3: CASSLSGPQETQYF. The CDR3 coding sequence is TGTGCCAGCAGTTTGTCAGGGCCGCAAGAGACCCAGTACTTC.

The table lists this clonotype with many counts. The CDR3 DNA is TGCAGCGTTCTCCTCCAGGATACGCAGTATTTT. Translation: CSVLLQDTQYF. This chain links TRBV29-1 with TRBJ2-3, with unresolved D. Germline V gene data show CDR1 as SQVTM and CDR2 as ANQGSEA. This CDR3 has 11 amino acids. Trimming removed 5 bases at V and 6 bases at J, with 9 bases between.

The V call is TRBV28, the J call TRBJ2-3; 9 bases fit TRBD1. With 2 bases clipped from V and 1 base from J, the junction kept 13 bases outside the gene matches. Germline V CDR1 and CDR2: MDHEN, SYDVKM. This CDR3 contains 19 residues. CDR3 sequence: CASSLPLSLGQGGTDTQYF. The CDR3, as DNA: TGTGCCAGCAGTTTACCCCTTAGTCTGGGACAGGGAGGCACAGATACGCAGTATTTT.

The sample holds a few counts of this clonotype. The CDR3 sequence is CAISVTSGYGEQFF. The DNA of the CDR3 is TGTGCCATCAGTGTTACTAGCGGGTATGGTGAGCAGTTCTTC. The chain uses TRBV10-3 and TRBJ2-1, with 9 bases matching TRBD2. With 4 bases clipped from V and 9 bases from J, the junction kept 7 bases outside the gene matches. The CDR3 has 14 amino acids. CDR1 is ENHRY, CDR2 SYGVKD, per germline.

This clonotype occurred many times. The chain carries TRBV12-3 or TRBV12-4 and TRBJ2-3; TRBD2 matches at 7 bases. This CDR3 spans 14 amino acids. V trimming: 4 bases; J trimming: 5 bases; junction bases outside the gene matches: 6. The CDR3 spells CASSSTSRRDTQYF. The CDR3 nucleotides read TGTGCCAGCAGTTCGACTAGCCGGAGAGATACGCAGTATTTT.

This clonotype was recorded many times. The CDR3 reads CSVRDSDQPQHF. CDR3 DNA: TGCAGCGTTCGGGATTCCGATCAGCCCCAGCATTTT. J is TRBJ1-5 and V is TRBV29-1; D is unresolved. Germline V gene data show CDR1 as SQVTM and CDR2 as ANQGSEA. The germline V and J ends were trimmed by 5 bases and 5 bases, with 10 bases remaining between them. The CDR3 contains 12 residues.

This clonotype was counted between two and nine times. This chain links TRBV6-5 with TRBJ1-3; a possible D gene is TRBD1 (5 bases). Trimming removed 4 bases at V and 0 bases at J, with 7 bases between. The CDR3 has 14 residues. Germline V lookup: CDR1 MNHEY, CDR2 SVGAGI. CDR3 amino acids: CASSSTASGNTIYF. The CDR3 DNA reads TGTGCCAGCAGTTCGACAGCCTCTGGAAACACCATATATTTT.

There are a few counts of this clonotype. The rearrangement links TRBV5-1 to TRBJ2-5; 10 bases line up with TRBD1. Germline CDR1 is SGHRS and CDR2 is YFSETQ. CDR3 size: 15 residues. The J segment lost 1 base and the V segment lost 5 bases, leaving 5 bases of the junction unmatched. CDR3 coding DNA: TGCGCCAGCAGTCGACAGGGGGCCGGCCAAGAGACCCAGTACTTC. It encodes CASSRQGAGQETQYF.

This clonotype was observed a few times. This chain connects TRBV2 to TRBJ2-3; no firm D call. The V and J ends lost 5 bases and 4 bases respectively, with 7 bases between them. This CDR3 has 12 residues. Germline loops: CDR1 SNHLY, CDR2 FYNNEI. The CDR3 is CASSRWSDTQYF. In DNA, the CDR3 is TGTGCCAGCAGTCGTTGGTCAGATACGCAGTATTTT.

V and J are TRBV12-5 and TRBJ1-1; D uncertain. This CDR3 spans 17 amino acids. The V end lost 3 bases, the J end lost 0 bases, and 17 bases lay between the germline ends. The germline gives CDR1 LGHNT, CDR2 FRNRAP. The CDR3 sequence is CASGFSQPVEMNTEAFF. CDR3 bases: TGTGCTAGTGGTTTTTCCCAACCGGTAGAAATGAACACTGAAGCTTTCTTT.

V is TRBV9 and J is TRBJ2-3; D possibly corresponds to TRBD2 (5 bases). Germline-derived CDR1 and CDR2 are SGDLS and YYNGEE. The CDR3 totals 15 residues. V was clipped by 0 bases and J by 0 bases, with 8 bases between them. CDR3 sequence (DNA): TGTGCCAGCAGCGTAGGAGCGGTTAGCACAGATACGCAGTATTTT. It encodes CASSVGAVSTDTQYF.

This clonotype has more than one count but fewer than ten. This chain joins TRBV20-1 and TRBJ2-3; weak D call: TRBD2 (5 bases). This CDR3 spans 14 amino acids. In germline, CDR1 is DFQATT, CDR2 SNEGSKA (reference sequence). The V end lost 1 base, the J end lost 1 base, and 9 bases lay between the germline ends. Written as DNA, the CDR3 is TGCAGTGCTAGAGCAAGTAGCGGCACAGATACGCAGTATTTT. Protein sequence: CSARASSGTDTQYF.

This clonotype turned up a few times. This chain connects TRBV11-2 to TRBJ2-5; tentatively, D is TRBD1 or TRBD2 (5 bases each). Germline-derived CDR1 and CDR2 are SGHAT and FQNNGV. V lost 3 bases, J lost 1 base, and 12 bases lay in between. The CDR3 covers 15 residues. CDR3: CASSLGPGFQETQYF. In DNA, the CDR3 is TGTGCCAGCAGCTTGGGGCCGGGGTTCCAAGAGACCCAGTACTTC.

The chain is built from TRBV29-1 and TRBJ2-7; D ambiguous. The length of the CDR3 is 12 residues. Between the trimmed V and J ends, which lost 4 bases and 3 bases, there was a span of 10 bases. CDR1 SQVTM and CDR2 ANQGSEA come from the germline V gene. The CDR3 loop is CSVVDTYYEQYF. The CDR3, as DNA: TGCAGCGTTGTAGACACCTACTACGAGCAGTACTTC.

There are many counts of this clonotype. The chain links TRBV5-6 to TRBJ2-5, with D perhaps TRBD2 (7 bases). V was trimmed by 3 bases and J by 9 bases, leaving 12 bases between them. Per the germline V gene, CDR1 is SGHDT and CDR2 is YYEEEE. This CDR3 is 12 amino acids long. The CDR3 DNA sequence: TGTGCCAGCAGCTCCGGGGGGCCGGCCCAGTACTTC. This codes for CASSSGGPAQYF.

The chain has TRBV20-1 and TRBJ1-1, with D perhaps TRBD1 (5 bases). There are 16 residues in the CDR3. V dropped 0 bases and J dropped 5 bases, with 19 bases sitting between them. Germline assignment: CDR1 DFQATT and CDR2 SNEGSKA (reference sequence). The CDR3 here is CSAREEGFSQGTEAFF. For the CDR3, the DNA is TGCAGTGCTAGAGAAGAGGGTTTCTCTCAGGGAACTGAAGCTTTCTTT.

This clonotype was found many times. The genes are TRBV6-5 and TRBJ2-7; 12 nucleotides match TRBD1. With V trimmed by 1 base and J by 6 bases, 4 bases remained unmatched. Germline V gene sequence: CDR1 MNHEY, CDR2 SVGAGI. This CDR3 spans 15 amino acids. CDR3 region: CASSYYGTGGGEQYF. The DNA of the CDR3 is TGTGCCAGCAGTTACTACGGGACAGGGGGCGGCGAGCAGTACTTC.

This clonotype has just a few counts. This chain joins TRBV28 and TRBJ1-5; 8 positions agree with TRBD1. The V gene end was trimmed by 5 bases and the J gene end by 5 bases; junction bases not matched to a gene: 8. The length of the CDR3 is 15 residues. In germline, CDR1 is MDHEN, CDR2 SYDVKM. Written as DNA, the CDR3 is TGTGCCAGCAGTCCGCCAGGACAGGGAGATCAGCCCCAGCATTTT. This gives the protein CASSPPGQGDQPQHF.

The chain recombines TRBV18 with TRBJ2-3, with D tentatively TRBD1 (5 bases). This CDR3 contains 13 residues. Germline V lookup: CDR1 KGHSH, CDR2 LQKENI. V lost 5 bases to trimming and J lost 5 bases, with 11 bases between them. The chain's CDR3 is CASSATAQDTQYF. The DNA of the CDR3 is TGTGCCAGCTCAGCGACAGCACAAGATACGCAGTATTTT.

The chain carries TRBV6-5 and TRBJ2-7, with D maybe TRBD2 (5 bases). Trimming removed 5 bases at V and 2 bases at J, with 10 bases between. CDR3 size: 13 residues. Germline assignment: CDR1 MNHEY and CDR2 SVGAGI. In DNA form, the CDR3 reads TGTGCCAGCAGTCGAGGGTCGGCCTACGAGCAGTACTTC. Encoded protein: CASSRGSAYEQYF.

This chain joins TRBV6-1 and TRBJ2-3; TRBD2 is a possible D gene (5 bases). The ends were cut back, 3 bases at V and 7 bases at J, with 17 bases in the middle. CDR3 length: 15 amino acids. Germline values: CDR1 MNHNS, CDR2 SASEGT. CDR3 protein: CASSDNVLGIHTQYF. The CDR3 DNA follows: TGTGCCAGCAGTGATAACGTCCTCGGGATACATACGCAGTATTTT.

This clonotype was detected only a few times. The chain links TRBV27 to TRBJ1-1; D perhaps matches TRBD1 (6 bases). Trimming removed 2 bases from V and 6 bases from J, with 13 bases in between. This CDR3 spans 14 amino acids. Germline V gene data show CDR1 as MNHEY and CDR2 as SMNVEV (reference sequence). The CDR3 is CASSLRSPGAEAFF. CDR3 in DNA: TGTGCCAGCAGTTTAAGATCTCCAGGGGCTGAAGCTTTCTTT.